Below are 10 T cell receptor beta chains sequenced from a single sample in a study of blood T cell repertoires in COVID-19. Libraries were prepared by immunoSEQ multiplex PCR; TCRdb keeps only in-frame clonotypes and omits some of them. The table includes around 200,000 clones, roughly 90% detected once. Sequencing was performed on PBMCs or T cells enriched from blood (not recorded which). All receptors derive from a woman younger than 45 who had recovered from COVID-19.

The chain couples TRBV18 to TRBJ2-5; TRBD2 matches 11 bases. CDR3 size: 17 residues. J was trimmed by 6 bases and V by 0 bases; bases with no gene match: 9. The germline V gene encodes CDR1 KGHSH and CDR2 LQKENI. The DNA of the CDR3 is TGTGCCAGCTCACCACCTATTGGCCTAGCGGGGGGAAAGACCCAGTACTTC. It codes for CASSPPIGLAGGKTQYF. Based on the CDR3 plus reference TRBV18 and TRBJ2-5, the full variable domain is NAGVMQNPRHLVRRRGQEARLRCSPMKGHSHVYWYRQLPEEGLKFMVYLQKENIIDESGMPKERFSAEFPKEGPSILRIQQVVRGDSAAYFCASSPPIGLAGGKTQYFGPGTRLLVL.

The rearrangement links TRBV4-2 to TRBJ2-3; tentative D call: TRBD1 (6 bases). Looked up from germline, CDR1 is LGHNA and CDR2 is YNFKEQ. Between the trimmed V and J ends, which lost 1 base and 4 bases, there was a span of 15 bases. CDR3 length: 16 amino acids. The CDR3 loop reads CASSQAYRAGSDTQYF. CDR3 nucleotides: TGTGCCAGCAGCCAAGCGTACAGGGCTGGATCAGATACGCAGTATTTT.

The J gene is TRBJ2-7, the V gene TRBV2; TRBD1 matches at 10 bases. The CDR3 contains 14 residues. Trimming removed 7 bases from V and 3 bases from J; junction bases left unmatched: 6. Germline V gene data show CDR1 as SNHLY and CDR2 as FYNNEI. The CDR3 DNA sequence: TGTGCCAGCACTCGGGACAGGGGTGTCTACGAGCAGTACTTC. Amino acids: CASTRDRGVYEQYF.

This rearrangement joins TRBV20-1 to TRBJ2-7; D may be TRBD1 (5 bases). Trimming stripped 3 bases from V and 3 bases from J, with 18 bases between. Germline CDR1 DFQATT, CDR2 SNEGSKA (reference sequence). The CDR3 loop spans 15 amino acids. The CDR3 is CSASPLTSDSYEQYF. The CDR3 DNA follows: TGCAGTGCTAGTCCCCTTACATCCGACAGCTACGAGCAGTACTTC.

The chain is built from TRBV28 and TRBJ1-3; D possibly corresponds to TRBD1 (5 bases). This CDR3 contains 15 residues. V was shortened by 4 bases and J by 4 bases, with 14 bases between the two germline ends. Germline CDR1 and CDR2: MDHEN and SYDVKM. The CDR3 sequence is CASSSKGPGGNTIYF. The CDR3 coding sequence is TGTGCCAGCAGTTCCAAGGGGCCTGGCGGAAACACCATATATTTT. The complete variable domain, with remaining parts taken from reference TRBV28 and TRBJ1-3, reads DVKVTQSSRYLVKRTGEKVFLECVQDMDHENMFWYRQDPGLGLRLIYFSYDVKMKEKGDIPEGYSVSREKKERFSLILESASTNQTSMYLCASSSKGPGGNTIYFGEGSWLTVV.

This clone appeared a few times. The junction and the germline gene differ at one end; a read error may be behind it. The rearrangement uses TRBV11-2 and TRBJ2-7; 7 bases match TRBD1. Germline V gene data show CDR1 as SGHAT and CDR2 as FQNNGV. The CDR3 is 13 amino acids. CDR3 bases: TGTGCCAGCAGCTTAGATCCTGGGGACAGTTACATCTTC. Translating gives CASSLDPGDSYIF.

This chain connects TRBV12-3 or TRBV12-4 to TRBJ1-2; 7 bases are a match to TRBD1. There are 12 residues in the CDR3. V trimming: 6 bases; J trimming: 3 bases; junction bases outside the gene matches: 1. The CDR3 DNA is TGTGCCAGCAGCGGGACAGACTATGGCTACACCTTC. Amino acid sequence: CASSGTDYGYTF.

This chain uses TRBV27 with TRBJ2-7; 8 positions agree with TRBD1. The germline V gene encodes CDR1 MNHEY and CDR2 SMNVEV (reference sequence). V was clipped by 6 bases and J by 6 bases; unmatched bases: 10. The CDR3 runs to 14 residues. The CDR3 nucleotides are TGTGCCAGCAGGCCCACAGGGGGGAAGGGCGAGCAGTACTTC. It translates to CASRPTGGKGEQYF.

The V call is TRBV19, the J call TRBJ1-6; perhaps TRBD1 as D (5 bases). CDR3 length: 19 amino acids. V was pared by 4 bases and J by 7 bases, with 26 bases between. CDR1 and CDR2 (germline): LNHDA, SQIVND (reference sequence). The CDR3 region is CASSTSPHPPYGGNSPLHF. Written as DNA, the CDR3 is TGTGCCAGTAGTACATCCCCCCACCCTCCGTATGGGGGGAATTCACCCCTCCACTTT.

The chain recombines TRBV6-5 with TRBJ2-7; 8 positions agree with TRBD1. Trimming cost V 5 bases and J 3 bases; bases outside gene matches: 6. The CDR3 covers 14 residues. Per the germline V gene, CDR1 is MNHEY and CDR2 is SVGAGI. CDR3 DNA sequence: TGTGCCAGCAGTCCCGGGACAGGAGACTACGAGCAGTACTTC. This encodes CASSPGTGDYEQYF.